This section outlines one T cell receptor (beta chain) sequence together with its context. Its specificity is unknown. The data derive from a study of cytomegalovirus exposure and HLA in healthy donors. General study findings and limits: TCR beta chains numbering 164 were designated cytomegalovirus-associated. The tendency of first-cohort TCR clusters to co-occur in the roughly 120 validation repertoires was identified by a subsequent analysis. The classifier reportedly diagnosed cytomegalovirus status with high sensitivity and specificity.

The donors were members of the validation cohort, which comprised roughly 120 subjects and was separate from the first cohort of about 700 subjects. Trimming cost V 6 bases and J 1 base, with 9 bases left between them. Germline CDR1 and CDR2: LNHDA and SQIVND (reference sequence). This CDR3 spans 13 amino acids. Produced via immunoSEQ multiplex PCR; TCRdb's table is partial and in-frame only. The table records 80,000 to 95,000 clones, about 94% of them present only once. The chain employs TRBV19 and TRBJ1-2; D possibly corresponds to TRBD1 (5 bases). The clonotype comes from a woman younger than 45 in good health and CMV-seropositive. The material sequenced was PBMCs. CDR3 DNA: TGTGCCAGTAGCCCGGGGGTTAACTATGGCTACACCTTC. Translating gives CASSPGVNYGYTF.